This section outlines one TCR beta chain sequence together with its context. This entry comes from a study of blood T cell repertoires in COVID-19. Study summary: Acute-phase and convalescent COVID-19 samples originated in the United States, Italy and Spain.

Profiling relied on immunoSEQ multiplex PCR, and the TCRdb table lists in-frame clones only, not all of them. The sample consists of some 300,000 clones, approximately 90% of them appearing once. The CDR3 sequence is 16 residues long. The germline gives CDR1 SNHLY, CDR2 FYNNEI. V lost 5 bases and J lost 0; bases outside the gene matches: 8. V and J are TRBV2 and TRBJ2-7; 9 bases fit TRBD1. What was sequenced was peripheral blood. This TCR was recovered from a man aged 18 to 35 with active or convalescent COVID-19. In DNA form, the CDR3 reads TGTGCCAGCAGTCTCACAGGGGGCGAAAGCTCCTACGAGCAGTACTTC. Protein product: CASSLTGGESSYEQYF. Complete variable domain (other parts from reference TRBV2 and TRBJ2-7): EPEVTQTPSHQVTQMGQEVILRCVPISNHLYFYWYRQILGQKVEFLVSFYNNEISEKSEIFDDQFSVERPDGSNFTLKIRSTKLEDSAMYFCASSLTGGESSYEQYFGPGTRLTVT.